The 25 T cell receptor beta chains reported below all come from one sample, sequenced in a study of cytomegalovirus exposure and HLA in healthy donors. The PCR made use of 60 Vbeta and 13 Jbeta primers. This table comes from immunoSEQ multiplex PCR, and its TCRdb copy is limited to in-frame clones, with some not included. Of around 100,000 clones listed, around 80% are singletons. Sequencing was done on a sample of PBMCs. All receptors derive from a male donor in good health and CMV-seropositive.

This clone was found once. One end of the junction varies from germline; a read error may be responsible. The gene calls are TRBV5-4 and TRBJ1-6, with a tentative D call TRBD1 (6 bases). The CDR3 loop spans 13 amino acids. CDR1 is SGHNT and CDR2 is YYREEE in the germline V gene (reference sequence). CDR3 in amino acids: CASSLDSNSPLHF. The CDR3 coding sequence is TGTGCCAGCAGTTTGGACAGTAATTCACCCCTCCACTTT.

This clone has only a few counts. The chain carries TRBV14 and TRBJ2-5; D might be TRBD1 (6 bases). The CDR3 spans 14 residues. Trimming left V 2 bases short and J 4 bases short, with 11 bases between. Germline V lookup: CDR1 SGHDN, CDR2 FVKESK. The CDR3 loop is CASSQLQGRETQYF. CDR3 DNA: TGTGCCAGCAGCCAACTACAGGGAAGAGAGACCCAGTACTTC.

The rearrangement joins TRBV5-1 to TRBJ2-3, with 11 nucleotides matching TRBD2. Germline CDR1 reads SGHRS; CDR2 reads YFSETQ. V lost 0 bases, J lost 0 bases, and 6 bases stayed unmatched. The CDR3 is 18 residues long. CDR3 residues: CASSLAGLAGGSTDTQYF. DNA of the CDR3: TGCGCCAGCAGCTTGGCGGGGCTAGCGGGGGGTAGCACAGATACGCAGTATTTT.

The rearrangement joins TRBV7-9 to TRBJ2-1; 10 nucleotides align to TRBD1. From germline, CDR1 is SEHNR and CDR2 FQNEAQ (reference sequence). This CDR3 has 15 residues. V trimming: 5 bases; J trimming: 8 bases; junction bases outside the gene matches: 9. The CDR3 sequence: CASSTWDRGLDEQFF. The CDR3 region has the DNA TGTGCCAGCAGCACCTGGGACAGGGGTCTCGATGAGCAGTTCTTC. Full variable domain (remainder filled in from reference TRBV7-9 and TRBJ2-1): DTGVSQNPRHKITKRGQNVTFRCDPISEHNRLYWYRQTLGQGPEFLTYFQNEAQLEKSRLLSDRFSAERPKGSFSTLEIQRTEQGDSAMYLCASSTWDRGLDEQFFGPGTRLTVL.

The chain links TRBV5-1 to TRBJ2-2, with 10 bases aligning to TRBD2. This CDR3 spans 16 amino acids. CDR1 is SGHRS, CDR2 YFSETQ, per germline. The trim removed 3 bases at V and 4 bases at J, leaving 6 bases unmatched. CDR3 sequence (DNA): TGCGCCAGCAGCTCAGGACTAGCGGACCTCACCGGGGAGCTGTTTTTT. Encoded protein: CASSSGLADLTGELFF.

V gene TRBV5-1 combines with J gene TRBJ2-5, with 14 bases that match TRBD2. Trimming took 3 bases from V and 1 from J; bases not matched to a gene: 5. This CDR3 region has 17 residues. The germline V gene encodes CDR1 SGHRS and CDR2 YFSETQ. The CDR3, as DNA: TGCGCCAGCAGCTCGACTAGCGGGGGGGCGGTCCAAGAGACCCAGTACTTC. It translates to CASSSTSGGAVQETQYF.

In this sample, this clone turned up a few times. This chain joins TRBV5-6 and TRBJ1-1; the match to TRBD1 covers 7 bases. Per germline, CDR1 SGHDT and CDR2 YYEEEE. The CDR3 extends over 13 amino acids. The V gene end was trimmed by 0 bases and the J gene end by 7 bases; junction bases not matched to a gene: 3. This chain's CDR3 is CASSLGGGVEAFF. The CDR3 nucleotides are TGTGCCAGCAGCTTGGGAGGGGGCGTTGAAGCTTTCTTT.

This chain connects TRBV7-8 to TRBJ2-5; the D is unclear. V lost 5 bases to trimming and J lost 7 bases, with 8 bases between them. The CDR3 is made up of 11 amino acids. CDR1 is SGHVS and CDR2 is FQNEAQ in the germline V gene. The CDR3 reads CASSPRRTQYF. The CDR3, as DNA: TGTGCCAGCAGCCCCCGTCGGACCCAGTACTTC.

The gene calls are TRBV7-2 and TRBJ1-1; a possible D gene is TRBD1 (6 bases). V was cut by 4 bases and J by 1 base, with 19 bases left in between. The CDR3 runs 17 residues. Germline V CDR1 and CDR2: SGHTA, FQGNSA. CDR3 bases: TGTGCCAGCAGCTCCAACTTATTTGACAGGCAGAACACTGAAGCTTTCTTT. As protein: CASSSNLFDRQNTEAFF.

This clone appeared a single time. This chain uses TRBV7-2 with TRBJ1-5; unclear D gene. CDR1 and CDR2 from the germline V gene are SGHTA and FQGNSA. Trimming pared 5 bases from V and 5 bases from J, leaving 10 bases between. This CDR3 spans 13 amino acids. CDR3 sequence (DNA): TGTGCCAGCAGCCGGCAGGCAGATCAGCCCCAGCATTTT. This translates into CASSRQADQPQHF.

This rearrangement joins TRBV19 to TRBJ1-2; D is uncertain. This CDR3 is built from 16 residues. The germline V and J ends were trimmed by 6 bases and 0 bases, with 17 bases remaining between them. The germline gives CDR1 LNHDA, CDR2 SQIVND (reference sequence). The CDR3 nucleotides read TGTGCCAGTAGAGTGTCGGTAAACGGTGCTAACTATGGCTACACCTTC. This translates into CASRVSVNGANYGYTF. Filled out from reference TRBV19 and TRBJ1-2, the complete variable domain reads DGGITQSPKYLFRKEGQNVTLSCEQNLNHDAMYWYRQDPGQGLRLIYYSQIVNDFQKGDIAEGYSVSREKKESFPLTVTSAQKNPTAFYLCASRVSVNGANYGYTFGSGTRLTVV.

The DNA for the CDR3 is TGTGCCAGCAGTTTTTTCCGCGCATTAAGGGGCGATCAGCCCCAGCATTTT. It encodes CASSFFRALRGDQPQHF. The chain is built from TRBV28 and TRBJ1-5; tentative D call: TRBD1 (5 bases). Per the germline V gene, CDR1 is MDHEN and CDR2 is SYDVKM. Trimming pared 3 bases from V and 5 bases from J, leaving 20 bases between. This CDR3 spans 17 amino acids.

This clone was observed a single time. CDR3 protein: CASSETWEQFF. CDR3 bases: TGTGCCAGCTCAGAGACTTGGGAGCAGTTCTTC. This chain links TRBV18 with TRBJ2-1; D is unclear. The CDR3 contains 11 residues. The germline gives CDR1 KGHSH, CDR2 LQKENI. Trimming stripped 5 bases from V and 10 bases from J, with 9 bases between.

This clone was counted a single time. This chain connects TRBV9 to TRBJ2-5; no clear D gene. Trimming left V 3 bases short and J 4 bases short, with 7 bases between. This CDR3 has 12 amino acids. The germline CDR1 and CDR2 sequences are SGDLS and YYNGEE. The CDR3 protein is CASSGPGETQYF. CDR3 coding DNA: TGTGCCAGCAGCGGCCCCGGAGAGACCCAGTACTTC.

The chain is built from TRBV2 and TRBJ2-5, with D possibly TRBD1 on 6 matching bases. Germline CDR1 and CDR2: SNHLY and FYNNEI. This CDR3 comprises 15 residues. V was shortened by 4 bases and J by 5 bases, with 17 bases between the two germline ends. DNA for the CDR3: TGTGCCAGCAGTGCCACCGGGCTAAGGGGGGAGACCCAGTACTTC. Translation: CASSATGLRGETQYF.

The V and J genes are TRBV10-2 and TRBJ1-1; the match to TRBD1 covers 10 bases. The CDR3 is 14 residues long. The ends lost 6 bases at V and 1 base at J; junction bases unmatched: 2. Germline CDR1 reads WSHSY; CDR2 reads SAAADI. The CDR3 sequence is CASRRQGANTEAFF. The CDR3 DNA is TGCGCCAGCAGAAGACAGGGGGCGAACACTGAAGCTTTCTTT.

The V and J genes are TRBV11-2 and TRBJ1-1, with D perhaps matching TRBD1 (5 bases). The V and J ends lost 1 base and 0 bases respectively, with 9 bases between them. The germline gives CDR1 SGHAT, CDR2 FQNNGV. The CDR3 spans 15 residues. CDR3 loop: CASSLGQFMNTEAFF. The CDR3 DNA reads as TGTGCCAGCAGCTTAGGACAGTTCATGAACACTGAAGCTTTCTTT.

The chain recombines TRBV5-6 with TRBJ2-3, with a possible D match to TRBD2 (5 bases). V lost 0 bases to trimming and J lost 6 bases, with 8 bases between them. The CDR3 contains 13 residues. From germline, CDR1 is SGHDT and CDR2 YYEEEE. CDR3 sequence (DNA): TGTGCCAGCAGCTTGGCGGGGTTGGATACGCAGTATTTT. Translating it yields CASSLAGLDTQYF.

As DNA, the CDR3 is TGTGCCAGCAGCCATCGGGGACAGGGCTTTAATGAAAAACTGTTTTTT. It encodes CASSHRGQGFNEKLFF. J is TRBJ1-4 and V is TRBV13, with 9 bases fitting TRBD1. CDR1 is PRHDT and CDR2 is FYEKMQ in the germline V gene (reference sequence). V was clipped by 5 bases and J by 4 bases; unmatched bases: 8. This CDR3 comprises 16 residues. The full variable domain, its missing parts supplied by reference TRBV13 and TRBJ1-4, is AAGVIQSPRHLIKEKRETATLKCYPIPRHDTVYWYQQGPGQDPQFLISFYEKMQSDKGSIPDRFSAQQFSDYHSELNMSSLELGDSALYFCASSHRGQGFNEKLFFGSGTQLSVL.

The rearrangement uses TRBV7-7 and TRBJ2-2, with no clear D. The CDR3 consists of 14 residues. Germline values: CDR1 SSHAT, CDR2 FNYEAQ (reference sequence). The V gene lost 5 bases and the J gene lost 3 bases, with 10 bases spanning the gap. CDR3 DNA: TGTGCCAGCAGCCGTTCGACATACACCGGGGAGCTGTTTTTT. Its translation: CASSRSTYTGELFF. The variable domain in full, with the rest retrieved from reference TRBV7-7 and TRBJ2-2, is GAGVSQSPRYKVTKRGQDVTLRCDPISSHATLYWYQQALGQGPEFLTYFNYEAQPDKSGLPSDRFSAERPEGSISTLTIQRTEQRDSAMYRCASSRSTYTGELFFGEGSRLTVL.

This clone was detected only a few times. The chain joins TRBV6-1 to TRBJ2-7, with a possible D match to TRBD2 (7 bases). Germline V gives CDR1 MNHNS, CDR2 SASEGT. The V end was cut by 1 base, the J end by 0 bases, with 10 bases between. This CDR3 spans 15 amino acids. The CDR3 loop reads CASSEGGGSSYEQYF. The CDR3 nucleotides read TGTGCCAGCAGTGAAGGGGGGGGCAGCTCCTACGAGCAGTACTTC.

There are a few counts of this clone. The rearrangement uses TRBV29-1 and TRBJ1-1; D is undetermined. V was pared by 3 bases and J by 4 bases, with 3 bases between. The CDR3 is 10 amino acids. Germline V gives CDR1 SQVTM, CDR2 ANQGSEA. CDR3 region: CSVDGTEAFF. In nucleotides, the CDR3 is TGCAGCGTTGACGGCACTGAAGCTTTCTTT.

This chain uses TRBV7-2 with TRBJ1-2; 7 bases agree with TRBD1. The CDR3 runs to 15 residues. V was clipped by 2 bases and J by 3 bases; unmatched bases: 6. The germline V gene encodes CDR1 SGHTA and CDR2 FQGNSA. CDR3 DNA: TGTGCCAGCAGCTTAAGACAGGGTATACACTATGGCTACACCTTC. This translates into CASSLRQGIHYGYTF.

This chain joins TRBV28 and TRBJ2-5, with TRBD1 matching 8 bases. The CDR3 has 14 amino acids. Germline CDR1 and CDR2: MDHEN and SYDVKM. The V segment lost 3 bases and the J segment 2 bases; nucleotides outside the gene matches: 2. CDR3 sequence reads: CASSFRDRQETQYF. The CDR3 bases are TGTGCCAGCAGTTTTAGGGACAGGCAAGAGACCCAGTACTTC.

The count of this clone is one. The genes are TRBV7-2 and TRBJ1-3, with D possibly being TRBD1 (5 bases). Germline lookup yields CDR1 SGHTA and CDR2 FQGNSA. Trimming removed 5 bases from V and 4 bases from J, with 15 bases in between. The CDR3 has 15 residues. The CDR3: CASSVTTRQGNTIYF. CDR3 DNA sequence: TGTGCCAGCAGCGTGACGACGAGACAGGGAAACACCATATATTTT.